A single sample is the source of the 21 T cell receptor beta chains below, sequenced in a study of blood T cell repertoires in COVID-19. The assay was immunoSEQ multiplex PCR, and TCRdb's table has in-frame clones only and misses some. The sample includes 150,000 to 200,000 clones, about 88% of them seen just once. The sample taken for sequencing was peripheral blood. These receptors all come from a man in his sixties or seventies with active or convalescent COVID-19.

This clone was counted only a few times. The CDR3 spells CASSLGGAKNIQYF. The CDR3 DNA reads TGTGCCAGCAGCTTGGGAGGGGCCAAAAACATTCAGTACTTC. The genes are TRBV5-5 and TRBJ2-4, with a weak D call TRBD2 (5 bases). The CDR3 spans 14 residues. Trimming took off 0 bases at V and 1 base at J, with 5 bases between the two ends. Per germline, CDR1 SGHKS and CDR2 YYEKEE (reference sequence).

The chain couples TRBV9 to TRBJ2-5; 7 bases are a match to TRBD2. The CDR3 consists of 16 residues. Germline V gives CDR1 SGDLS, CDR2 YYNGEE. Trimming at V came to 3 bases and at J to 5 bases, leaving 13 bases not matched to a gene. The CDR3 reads CASSGGLWGEGETQYF. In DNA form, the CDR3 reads TGTGCCAGCAGCGGCGGCTTGTGGGGGGAGGGGGAGACCCAGTACTTC.

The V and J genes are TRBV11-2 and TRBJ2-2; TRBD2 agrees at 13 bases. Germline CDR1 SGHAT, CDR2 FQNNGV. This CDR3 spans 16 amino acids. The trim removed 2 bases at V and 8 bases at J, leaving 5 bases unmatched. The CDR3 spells CASSLRLAGGSGELFF. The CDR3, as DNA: TGTGCCAGCAGCTTACGACTAGCGGGAGGTTCTGGGGAGCTGTTTTTT. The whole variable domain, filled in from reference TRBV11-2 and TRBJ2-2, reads EAGVAQSPRYKIIEKRQSVAFWCNPISGHATLYWYQQILGQGPKLLIQFQNNGVVDDSQLPKDRFSAERLKGVDSTLKIQPAKLEDSAVYLCASSLRLAGGSGELFFGEGSRLTVL.

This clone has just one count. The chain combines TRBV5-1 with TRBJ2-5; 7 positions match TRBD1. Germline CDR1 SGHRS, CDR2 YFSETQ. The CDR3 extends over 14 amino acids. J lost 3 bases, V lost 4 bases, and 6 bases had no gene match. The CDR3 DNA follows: TGCGCCAGCAGCAGAGGGGGCCCAAAAGAGACCCAGTACTTC. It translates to CASSRGGPKETQYF.

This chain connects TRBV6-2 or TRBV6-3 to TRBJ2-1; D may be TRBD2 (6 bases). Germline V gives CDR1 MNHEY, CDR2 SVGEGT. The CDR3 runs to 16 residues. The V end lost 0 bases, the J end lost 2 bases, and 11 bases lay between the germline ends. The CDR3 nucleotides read TGTGCCAGCAGTTACTCGAAGGGAGGTGCCTACAATGAGCAGTTCTTC. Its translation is CASSYSKGGAYNEQFF.

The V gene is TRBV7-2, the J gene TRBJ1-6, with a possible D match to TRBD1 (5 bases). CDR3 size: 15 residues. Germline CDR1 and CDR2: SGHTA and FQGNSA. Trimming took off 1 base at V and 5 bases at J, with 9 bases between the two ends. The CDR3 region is CASSLVPGNNSPLHF. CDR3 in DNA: TGTGCCAGCAGCTTAGTACCAGGGAATAATTCACCCCTCCACTTT.

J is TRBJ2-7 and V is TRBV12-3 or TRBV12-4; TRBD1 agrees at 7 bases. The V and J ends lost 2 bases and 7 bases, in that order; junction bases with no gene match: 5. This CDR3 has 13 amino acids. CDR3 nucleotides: TGTGCCAGCAGTTTACTGTTGACAGGGGAGCAGTACTTC. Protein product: CASSLLLTGEQYF.

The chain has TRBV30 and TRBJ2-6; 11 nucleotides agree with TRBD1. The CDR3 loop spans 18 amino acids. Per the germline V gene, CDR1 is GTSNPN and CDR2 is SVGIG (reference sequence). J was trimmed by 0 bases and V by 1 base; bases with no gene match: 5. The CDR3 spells CAWSAGQGALSGANVLTF. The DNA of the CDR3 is TGTGCCTGGAGTGCCGGACAGGGGGCACTCTCTGGGGCCAACGTCCTGACTTTC. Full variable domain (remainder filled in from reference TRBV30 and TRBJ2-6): SQTIHQWPATLVQPVGSPLSLECTVEGTSNPNLYWYRQAAGRGLQLLFYSVGIGQISSEVPQNLSASRPQDRQFILSSKKLLLSDSGFYLCAWSAGQGALSGANVLTFGAGSRLTVL.

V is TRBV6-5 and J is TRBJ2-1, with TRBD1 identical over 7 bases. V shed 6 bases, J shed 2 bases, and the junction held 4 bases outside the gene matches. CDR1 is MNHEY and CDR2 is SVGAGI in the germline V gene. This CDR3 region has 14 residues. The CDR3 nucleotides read TGTGCCAGCAGGGTTCAGGGGGCCTACAATGAGCAGTTCTTC. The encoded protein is CASRVQGAYNEQFF.

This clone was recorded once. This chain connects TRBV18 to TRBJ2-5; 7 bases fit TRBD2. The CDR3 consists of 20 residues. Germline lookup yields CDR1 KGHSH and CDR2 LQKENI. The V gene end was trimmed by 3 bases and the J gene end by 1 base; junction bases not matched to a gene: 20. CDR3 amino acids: CASSPQRLRSAGTLQETQYF. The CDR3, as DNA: TGTGCCAGCTCACCTCAAAGACTTCGTTCAGCGGGGACCCTCCAAGAGACCCAGTACTTC.

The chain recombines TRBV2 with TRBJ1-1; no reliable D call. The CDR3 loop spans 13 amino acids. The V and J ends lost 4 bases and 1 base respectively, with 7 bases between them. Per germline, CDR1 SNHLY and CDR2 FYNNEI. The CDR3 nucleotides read TGTGCCAGCAGTGCCGGGGAGAACACTGAAGCTTTCTTT. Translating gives CASSAGENTEAFF.

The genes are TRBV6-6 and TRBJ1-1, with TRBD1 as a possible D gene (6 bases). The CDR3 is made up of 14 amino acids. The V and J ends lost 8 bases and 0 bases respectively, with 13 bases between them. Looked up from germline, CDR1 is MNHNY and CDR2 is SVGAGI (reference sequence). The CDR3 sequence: CASWTEPMNTEAFF. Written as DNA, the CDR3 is TGTGCCAGCTGGACAGAGCCGATGAACACTGAAGCTTTCTTT.

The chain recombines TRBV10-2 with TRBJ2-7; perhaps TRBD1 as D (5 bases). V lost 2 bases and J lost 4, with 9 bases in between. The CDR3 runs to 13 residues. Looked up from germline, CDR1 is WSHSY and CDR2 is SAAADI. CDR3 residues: CASSENRLYEQYF. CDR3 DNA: TGCGCCAGCAGTGAGAACAGGCTGTACGAGCAGTACTTC.

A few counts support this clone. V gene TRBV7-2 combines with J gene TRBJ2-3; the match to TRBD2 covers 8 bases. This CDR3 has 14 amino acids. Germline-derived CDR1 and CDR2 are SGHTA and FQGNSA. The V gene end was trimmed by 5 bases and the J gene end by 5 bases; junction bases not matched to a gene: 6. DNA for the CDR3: TGTGCCAGCAGCACTGCGACTAGCGTAGATACGCAGTATTTT. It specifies CASSTATSVDTQYF.

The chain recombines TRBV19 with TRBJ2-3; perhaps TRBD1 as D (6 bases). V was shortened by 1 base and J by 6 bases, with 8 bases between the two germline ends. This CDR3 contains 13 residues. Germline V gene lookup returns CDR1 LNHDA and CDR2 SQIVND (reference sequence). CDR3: CASSIAGVDTQYF. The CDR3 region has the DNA TGTGCCAGTAGTATAGCAGGGGTGGATACGCAGTATTTT.

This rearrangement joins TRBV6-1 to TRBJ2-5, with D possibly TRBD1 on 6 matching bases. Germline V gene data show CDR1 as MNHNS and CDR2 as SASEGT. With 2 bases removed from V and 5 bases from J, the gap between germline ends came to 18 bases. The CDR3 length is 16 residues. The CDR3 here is CASSELAGLGGETQYF. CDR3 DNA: TGTGCCAGCAGTGAACTCGCAGGCCTAGGGGGTGAGACCCAGTACTTC.

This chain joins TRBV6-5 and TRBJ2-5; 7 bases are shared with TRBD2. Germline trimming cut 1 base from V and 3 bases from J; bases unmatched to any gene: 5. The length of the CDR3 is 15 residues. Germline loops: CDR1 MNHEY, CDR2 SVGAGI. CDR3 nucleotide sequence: TGTGCCAGCAGTTACTTTGGGGGGGGTGAAGAGACCCAGTACTTC. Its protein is CASSYFGGGEETQYF.

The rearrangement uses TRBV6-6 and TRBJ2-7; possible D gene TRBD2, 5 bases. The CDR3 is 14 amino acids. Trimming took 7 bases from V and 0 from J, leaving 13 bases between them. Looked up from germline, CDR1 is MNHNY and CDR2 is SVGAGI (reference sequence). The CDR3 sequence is CASTRTGSSYEQYF. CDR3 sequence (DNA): TGTGCCAGCACCAGGACGGGAAGCTCCTACGAGCAGTACTTC.

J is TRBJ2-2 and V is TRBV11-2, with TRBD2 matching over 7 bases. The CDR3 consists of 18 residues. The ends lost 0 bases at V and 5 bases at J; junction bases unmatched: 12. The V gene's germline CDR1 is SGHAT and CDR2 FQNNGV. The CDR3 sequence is CASSLDFGGRIWTGELFF. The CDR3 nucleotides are TGTGCCAGCAGCTTAGATTTCGGGGGGAGGATCTGGACCGGGGAGCTGTTTTTT.

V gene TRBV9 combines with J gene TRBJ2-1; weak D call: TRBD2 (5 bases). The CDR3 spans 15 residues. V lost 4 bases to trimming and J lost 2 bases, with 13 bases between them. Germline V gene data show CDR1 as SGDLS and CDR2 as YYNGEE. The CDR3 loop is CASSPRETAYNEQFF. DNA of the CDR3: TGTGCCAGCAGCCCCCGGGAAACAGCCTACAATGAGCAGTTCTTC.

Here the CDR3 DNA reads TGTGCCAGCAGCGCGAGGGGACAGGGTCTAACCGGGGAGCTGTTTTTT. Its protein is CASSARGQGLTGELFF. The chain uses TRBV9 and TRBJ2-2; 9 bases agree with TRBD1. After removal of 3 bases from V and 5 bases from J, the junction contained 8 bases not matched to a gene. Germline V gene sequence: CDR1 SGDLS, CDR2 YYNGEE. The CDR3 has 16 residues.